These 29 T cell receptor beta chains were sequenced from one sample in a study of PD-1 blockade in mismatch repair-deficient tumors. The method was immunoSEQ multiplex PCR; TCRdb's version includes in-frame clones alone and lacks a portion of them. The sample has about 79,000 clones, approximately 80% seen once. Sequenced here: peripheral blood, sampled 44 weeks after starting pembrolizumab. Every receptor here comes from an adult with mismatch repair-deficient cancer.

J is TRBJ2-7 and V is TRBV13, with D perhaps TRBD2 (5 bases). CDR1 is PRHDT, CDR2 FYEKMQ, per germline (reference sequence). The V end lost 0 bases, the J end lost 2 bases, and 11 bases lay between the germline ends. CDR3 length: 15 residues. In DNA, the CDR3 is TGTGCCAGCAGCTTAGGCCCTGAGGGTCCCTACGAGCAGTACTTC. This sequence encodes CASSLGPEGPYEQYF.

J is TRBJ1-2 and V is TRBV5-5, with D perhaps TRBD1 (6 bases). Germline V gene sequence: CDR1 SGHKS, CDR2 YYEKEE (reference sequence). CDR3 length: 12 residues. The V end was cut by 5 bases, the J end by 7 bases, with 12 bases between. CDR3 residues: CASRWEQGGYTF. For the CDR3, the DNA is TGTGCCAGCAGATGGGAACAGGGTGGCTACACCTTC.

This chain links TRBV5-4 with TRBJ2-7, with 7 bases aligning to TRBD1. Germline loops: CDR1 SGHNT, CDR2 YYREEE (reference sequence). This CDR3 has 12 residues. The trim removed 4 bases at V and 4 bases at J, leaving 2 bases unmatched. The CDR3 reads CASSRDSYEQYF. CDR3 DNA: TGTGCCAGCAGCAGGGACAGTTACGAGCAGTACTTC. The entire variable domain, with the rest obtained from reference TRBV5-4 and TRBJ2-7, is as follows: ETGVTQSPTHLIKTRGQQVTLRCSSQSGHNTVSWYQQALGQGPQFIFQYYREEENGRGNFPPRFSGLQFPNYSSELNVNALELDDSALYLCASSRDSYEQYFGPGTRLTVT.

The rearrangement uses TRBV7-9 and TRBJ2-3; no firm D call. The germline V gene has CDR1 SEHNR and CDR2 FQNEAQ (reference sequence). V was pared by 4 bases and J by 6 bases, with 5 bases between. The length of the CDR3 is 11 residues. The CDR3 DNA reads TGTGCCAGCAGCTATTCGGATACGCAGTATTTT. Amino acid sequence: CASSYSDTQYF.

The rearrangement uses TRBV19 and TRBJ2-1; TRBD2 might be the D (6 bases). The CDR3 contains 16 residues. Germline assignment: CDR1 LNHDA and CDR2 SQIVND (reference sequence). With 5 bases removed from V and 6 bases from J, the gap between germline ends came to 20 bases. CDR3 sequence reads: CASSSPAGLKFNEQFF. In DNA, the CDR3 is TGTGCCAGTAGTTCCCCAGCGGGCCTGAAGTTCAATGAGCAGTTCTTC. Filled out from reference TRBV19 and TRBJ2-1, the complete variable domain reads DGGITQSPKYLFRKEGQNVTLSCEQNLNHDAMYWYRQDPGQGLRLIYYSQIVNDFQKGDIAEGYSVSREKKESFPLTVTSAQKNPTAFYLCASSSPAGLKFNEQFFGPGTRLTVL.

The rearrangement joins TRBV7-3 to TRBJ2-1; TRBD1 matches at 7 bases. The CDR3 is 15 amino acids. The junction had 7 bases not matched to a gene; V was cut back by 1 base and J by 7 bases. Germline V CDR1 and CDR2: SGHTA, FQGTGA. The CDR3 coding sequence is TGTGCCAGCAGCTTAAATAGGGGGCGCGATAATGAGCAGTTCTTC. Residues: CASSLNRGRDNEQFF. Together with reference TRBV7-3 and TRBJ2-1, the CDR3 gives the full variable domain: GAGVSQTPSNKVTEKGKYVELRCDPISGHTALYWYRQSLGQGPEFLIYFQGTGAADDSGLPNDRFFAVRPEGSVSTLKIQRTERGDSAVYLCASSLNRGRDNEQFFGPGTRLTVL.

V and J are TRBV6-5 and TRBJ2-7; a possible D gene is TRBD2 (5 bases). This CDR3 is built from 15 residues. V was trimmed by 0 bases and J by 2 bases, leaving 11 bases between them. The V gene's germline CDR1 is MNHEY and CDR2 SVGAGI. The CDR3 coding sequence is TGTGCCAGCAGTTACTCGTTATACGGGGCCTACGAGCAGTACTTC. It encodes CASSYSLYGAYEQYF.

CDR3 residues: CASSFSGRPQETQYF. The CDR3 DNA sequence: TGTGCCAGCAGCTTCAGCGGGAGGCCACAAGAGACCCAGTACTTC. The V and J genes are TRBV9 and TRBJ2-5, with 9 nucleotides matching TRBD2. Germline V CDR1 and CDR2: SGDLS, YYNGEE. This CDR3 comprises 15 residues. V lost 4 bases, J lost 2 bases, and 6 bases stayed unmatched.

J is TRBJ2-1 and V is TRBV15; TRBD2 matches 10 bases. In germline, CDR1 is LNHNV, CDR2 YYDKDF (reference sequence). The CDR3 is 14 amino acids. J was trimmed by 9 bases and V by 1 base; bases with no gene match: 3. CDR3 DNA: TGTGCCACCAGCAGAGCGGGACTAGCGAGTGAGCAGTTCTTC. Encoded protein: CATSRAGLASEQFF.

V usage is TRBV6-1 and J usage is TRBJ2-5, with 10 nucleotides matching TRBD1. Trimming cost V 8 bases and J 4 bases; bases outside gene matches: 4. Germline assignment: CDR1 MNHNS and CDR2 SASEGT. CDR3 length: 13 residues. The CDR3 DNA reads as TGTGCCAGCGACAGGGGGCGCGGAGAGACCCAGTACTTC. Its protein is CASDRGRGETQYF.

V is TRBV25-1 and J is TRBJ2-7; TRBD2 matches 7 bases. CDR3 length: 16 amino acids. J lost 4 bases, V lost 1 base, and 10 bases had no gene match. Germline CDR1 MGHDK, CDR2 SYGVNS. CDR3 protein: CASSEFSSGLQYEQYF. In DNA form, the CDR3 reads TGTGCCAGCAGTGAATTCTCCTCGGGACTACAATACGAGCAGTACTTC.

This clone was counted between two and nine times. The V and J genes are TRBV6-5 and TRBJ1-2; 7 bases are a match to TRBD1. Germline lookup yields CDR1 MNHEY and CDR2 SVGAGI. This CDR3 is built from 13 residues. With 0 bases clipped from V and 6 bases from J, the junction kept 1 base outside the gene matches. The CDR3: CASSYSTGHGYTF. CDR3 sequence (DNA): TGTGCCAGCAGTTACTCGACAGGGCATGGCTACACCTTC.

This clone was seen a handful of times. V is TRBV6-1 and J is TRBJ1-5; D gene ambiguous. Germline-derived CDR1 and CDR2 are MNHNS and SASEGT. The CDR3 length is 15 residues. V was cut by 3 bases and J by 4 bases, with 13 bases left in between. The chain's CDR3 is CASSEARVGNQPQHF. The CDR3 coding sequence is TGTGCCAGCAGTGAGGCTAGGGTCGGAAATCAGCCCCAGCATTTT.

The gene calls are TRBV30 and TRBJ2-3, with D maybe TRBD2 (6 bases). Germline-derived CDR1 and CDR2 are GTSNPN and SVGIG (reference sequence). The CDR3 contains 15 residues. Trimming removed 3 bases at V and 2 bases at J, with 15 bases between. The CDR3 sequence is CAWRRSSAITDTQYF. The CDR3 DNA is TGTGCCTGGAGGCGTTCTAGCGCCATCACAGATACGCAGTATTTT.

V usage is TRBV27 and J usage is TRBJ2-7; D remains ambiguous. Trimming cost V 0 bases and J 5 bases, with 14 bases left between them. This CDR3 contains 15 residues. Germline V gene data show CDR1 as MNHEY and CDR2 as SMNVEV (reference sequence). CDR3 bases: TGTGCCAGCAGTTTATCGTTTGCGAGCCGGAACGAGCAGTACTTC. This gives the protein CASSLSFASRNEQYF.

This clone was seen only a few times. V is TRBV27 and J is TRBJ2-1; TRBD1 matches 7 bases. Germline CDR1 reads MNHEY; CDR2 reads SMNVEV (reference sequence). The CDR3 is 14 residues long. V lost 8 bases to trimming and J lost 6 bases; unmatched junction nucleotides: 10. CDR3 amino acids: CASRPGQTTNEQFF. The DNA for the CDR3 is TGTGCCAGCCGGCCGGGACAGACGACCAATGAGCAGTTCTTC.

This chain uses TRBV7-9 with TRBJ2-2, with 9 bases identical to TRBD2. Germline CDR1 is SEHNR and CDR2 is FQNEAQ (reference sequence). The V gene end was trimmed by 2 bases and the J gene end by 6 bases; junction bases not matched to a gene: 4. The CDR3 consists of 15 residues. CDR3 residues: CASSLLAGWAGELFF. Here the CDR3 DNA reads TGTGCCAGCAGCTTACTAGCGGGATGGGCCGGGGAGCTGTTTTTT.

J is TRBJ2-7 and V is TRBV7-9; 11 bases map to TRBD1. CDR1 is SEHNR, CDR2 FQNEAQ, per germline (reference sequence). V shed 5 bases and J 5 bases; nucleotides not matched to a gene: 5. This CDR3 is 14 amino acids long. Here the CDR3 reads CASSPRTGGDEQYF. DNA of the CDR3: TGTGCCAGCAGCCCGCGGACAGGGGGCGACGAGCAGTACTTC. Complete variable domain (other parts from reference TRBV7-9 and TRBJ2-7): DTGVSQNPRHKITKRGQNVTFRCDPISEHNRLYWYRQTLGQGPEFLTYFQNEAQLEKSRLLSDRFSAERPKGSFSTLEIQRTEQGDSAMYLCASSPRTGGDEQYFGPGTRLTVT.

The chain has TRBV7-3 and TRBJ2-2, with 7 bases lining up with TRBD1. This CDR3 contains 18 residues. Trimming at V came to 4 bases and at J to 1 base, leaving 12 bases not matched to a gene. Germline CDR1 reads SGHTA; CDR2 reads FQGTGA. DNA for the CDR3: TGTGCCAGCAGCTCACTTCACAGGGGAACGGGGAACACCGGGGAGCTGTTTTTT. It yields the protein CASSSLHRGTGNTGELFF.

The CDR3 here is CASSPSGNRFGNEQFF. For the CDR3, the DNA is TGTGCCAGTAGTCCTAGCGGGAATAGGTTTGGTAATGAGCAGTTCTTC. The rearrangement joins TRBV19 to TRBJ2-1, with 9 positions matching TRBD2. The CDR3 runs 16 residues. The junction had 12 bases not matched to a gene; V was cut back by 5 bases and J by 7 bases. CDR1 and CDR2 (germline): LNHDA, SQIVND (reference sequence). The full variable domain, completed using reference TRBV19 and TRBJ2-1, is DGGITQSPKYLFRKEGQNVTLSCEQNLNHDAMYWYRQDPGQGLRLIYYSQIVNDFQKGDIAEGYSVSREKKESFPLTVTSAQKNPTAFYLCASSPSGNRFGNEQFFGPGTRLTVL.

V and J are TRBV10-2 and TRBJ2-7; D possibly corresponds to TRBD2 (5 bases). The CDR3 spans 15 residues. Germline assignment: CDR1 WSHSY and CDR2 SAAADI. V was trimmed by 7 bases and J by 2 bases, leaving 18 bases between them. The CDR3 loop is CASMEEPYTPYEQYF. The CDR3 DNA follows: TGCGCCAGCATGGAGGAGCCCTACACACCCTACGAGCAGTACTTC.

V gene TRBV6-6 combines with J gene TRBJ1-1; TRBD1 aligns across 7 bases. Germline V gives CDR1 MNHNY, CDR2 SVGAGI (reference sequence). Unmatched junction bases numbered 5, after V lost 4 bases and J lost 3 bases. The CDR3 is made up of 14 amino acids. CDR3 sequence reads: CASSSRTGDTEAFF. The CDR3 DNA reads as TGTGCCAGCAGTTCTCGTACAGGGGACACTGAAGCTTTCTTT.

This clone was counted only a few times. J is TRBJ1-1 and V is TRBV19, with no clear D. The V end lost 6 bases, the J end lost 0 bases, and 8 bases lay between the germline ends. The CDR3 contains 13 residues. CDR1 LNHDA and CDR2 SQIVND come from the germline V gene (reference sequence). Here the CDR3 DNA reads TGTGCCAGTAGCGCCCGGATGAACACTGAAGCTTTCTTT. Encoded protein: CASSARMNTEAFF.

The chain is built from TRBV19 and TRBJ2-3; D might be TRBD1 (5 bases). This CDR3 is built from 13 residues. V dropped 3 bases and J dropped 5 bases, with 9 bases sitting between them. Germline CDR1 is LNHDA and CDR2 is SQIVND (reference sequence). The CDR3 bases are TGTGCCAGTAGTATTAACAGGCAAGATACGCAGTATTTT. This sequence encodes CASSINRQDTQYF.

This clone was seen a single time. The chain combines TRBV29-1 with TRBJ2-1; D might be TRBD1 (6 bases). The CDR3 is 12 residues long. Trimming left V 4 bases short and J 2 bases short, with 6 bases between. Germline V gene sequence: CDR1 SQVTM, CDR2 ANQGSEA. CDR3 nucleotide sequence: TGCAGCGTTGGACAGGCCTACAATGAGCAGTTCTTC. Translated, it gives CSVGQAYNEQFF.

The chain uses TRBV28 and TRBJ1-1, with D hard to call. Germline CDR1 MDHEN, CDR2 SYDVKM. V was trimmed by 6 bases and J by 2 bases, leaving 10 bases between them. The length of the CDR3 is 13 residues. Here the CDR3 reads CASRRRDNTEAFF. For the CDR3, the DNA is TGTGCCAGCAGGAGAAGAGATAACACTGAAGCTTTCTTT. Looking up the rest from reference TRBV28 and TRBJ1-1 gives the full variable domain: DVKVTQSSRYLVKRTGEKVFLECVQDMDHENMFWYRQDPGLGLRLIYFSYDVKMKEKGDIPEGYSVSREKKERFSLILESASTNQTSMYLCASRRRDNTEAFFGQGTRLTVV.

The chain employs TRBV29-1 and TRBJ2-7, with D possibly matching TRBD1 (7 bases). Germline lookup yields CDR1 SQVTM and CDR2 ANQGSEA. V was shortened by 3 bases and J by 8 bases, with 20 bases between the two germline ends. This CDR3 spans 14 amino acids. The CDR3 loop is CSVDTGGAGGQQYF. CDR3 in DNA: TGCAGCGTTGATACCGGAGGGGCAGGGGGACAGCAGTACTTC.

This sequence joins TRBV25-1 and TRBJ2-7; possibly TRBD1 for D (6 bases). Germline V gene sequence: CDR1 MGHDK, CDR2 SYGVNS. Deletions cut 5 bases from V and 3 bases from J, with 23 bases between. There are 17 residues in the CDR3. For the CDR3, the DNA is TGTGCCAGCAGTTCTTCTTCTGGGGGCCCAGTAAACTACGAGCAGTACTTC. Residues: CASSSSSGGPVNYEQYF.

This clone was detected once. This chain joins TRBV29-1 and TRBJ1-2; D is undetermined. The V end was cut by 4 bases, the J end by 6 bases, with 15 bases between. Germline V gives CDR1 SQVTM, CDR2 ANQGSEA. The length of the CDR3 is 13 residues. The CDR3 loop is CSVGAAGRNGYTF. For the CDR3, the DNA is TGCAGCGTTGGAGCTGCCGGGAGGAATGGCTACACCTTC.